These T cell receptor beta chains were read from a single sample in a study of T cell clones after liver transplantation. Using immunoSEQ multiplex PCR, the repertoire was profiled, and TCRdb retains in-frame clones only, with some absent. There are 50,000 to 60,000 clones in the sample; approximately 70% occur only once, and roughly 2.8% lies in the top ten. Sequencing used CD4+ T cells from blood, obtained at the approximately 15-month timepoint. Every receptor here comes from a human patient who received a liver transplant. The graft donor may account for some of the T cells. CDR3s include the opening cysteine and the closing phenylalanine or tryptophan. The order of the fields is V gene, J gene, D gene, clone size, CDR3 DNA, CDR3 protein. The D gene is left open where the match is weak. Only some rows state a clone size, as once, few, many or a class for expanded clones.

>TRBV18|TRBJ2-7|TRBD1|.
TGTGCCAGCTCACCACTTGCAATCGGGACAGGGTTTTACGAGCAGTACTTC
CASSPLAIGTGFYEQYF
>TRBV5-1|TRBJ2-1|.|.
TGCGCCAGCCGCCGGGCAGGGGGGAATGAGCAGTTCTTC
CASRRAGGNEQFF
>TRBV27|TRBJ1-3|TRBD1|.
TGTGCCAGCAGTTCGGGACAGGGGCGGGCTGGAAACACCATATATTTT
CASSSGQGRAGNTIYF
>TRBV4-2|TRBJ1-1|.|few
TGTGCCACTACAACAGATCAGATGAACACTGAAGCTTTCTTT
CATTTDQMNTEAFF
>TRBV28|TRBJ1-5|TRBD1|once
TGTGCCAGCCAGGGGGAGAATCAGCCCCAGCATTTT
CASQGENQPQHF
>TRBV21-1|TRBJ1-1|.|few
TGTGCCAGCAGCTTAAAGAGACAGGGGGCGCGGAACACTGAAGCTTTCTTT
CASSLKRQGARNTEAFF
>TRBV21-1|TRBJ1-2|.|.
TGTGCCAGCAGCAAAGATTGCCGACCAGCTAACTATGGCTACACCTTC
CASSKDCRPANYGYTF
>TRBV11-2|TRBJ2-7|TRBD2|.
TGTGCCAGCAGCCGGGGGGGCCGGGGGTACGAGCAGTACTTC
CASSRGGRGYEQYF
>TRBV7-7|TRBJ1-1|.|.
TGTGCCAGCAGCTTACGCGAGGGCACTGAAGCTTTCTTT
CASSLREGTEAFF
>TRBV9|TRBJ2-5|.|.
TGTGCCAGCAGCCCCGAAGTAGGTACGGGGCAAGAGACCCAGTACTTC
CASSPEVGTGQETQYF
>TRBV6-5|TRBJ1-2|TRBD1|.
TGTGCCAGCAGTTCACAAATGGGGACAGCCTATGGCTACACCTTC
CASSSQMGTAYGYTF
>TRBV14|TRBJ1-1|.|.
TGTGCCAGCAGCCAACAGCATATGAACACTGAAGCTTTCTTT
CASSQQHMNTEAFF
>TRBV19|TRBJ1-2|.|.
TGTGCCAGTAGTAGCCCCAGGGTAGCTAACTATGGCTACACCTTC
CASSSPRVANYGYTF
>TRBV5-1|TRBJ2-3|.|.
TGCGCCAGCAACCTTGGGTTCGCAGATACGCAGTATTTT
CASNLGFADTQYF
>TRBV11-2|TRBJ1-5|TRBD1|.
TGTGCCAGCAGCTTATCACAGGGGTTACATCAGCCCCAGCATTTT
CASSLSQGLHQPQHF
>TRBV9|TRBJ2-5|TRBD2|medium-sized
TGTGCCAGCAGCGTAGGGGCTAGCGGGGGACTTGCGACCCAGTACTTC
CASSVGASGGLATQYF
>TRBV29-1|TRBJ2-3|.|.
TGCAGCGGGAATCAGGGGGATACGCAGTATTTT
CSGNQGDTQYF
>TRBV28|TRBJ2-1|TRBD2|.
TGTGCCAGCAGTTACCGACTAGCGGGGGATATCGATGAGCAGTTCTTC
CASSYRLAGDIDEQFF
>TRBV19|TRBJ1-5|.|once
TGTGCCAGTACCAAGTCGGGGGGCCAAACCAATCAGCCCCAGCATTTT
CASTKSGGQTNQPQHF
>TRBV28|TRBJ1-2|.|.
TGTGCCAGCAGTCTCAGTTCTGGGGCGTATGGCTACACCTTC
CASSLSSGAYGYTF
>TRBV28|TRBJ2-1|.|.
TGTGCCAGCCTCTCGAACAATGAGCAGTTCTTC
CASLSNNEQFF
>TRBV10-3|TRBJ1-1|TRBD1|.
TGTGCCATCAGTGATGGACAGGCTGAAGCTTTCTTT
CAISDGQAEAFF
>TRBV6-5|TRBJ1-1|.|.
TGTGCCAGCAGTTACTCGCATAATTCCGCTGAAGCTTTCTTT
CASSYSHNSAEAFF
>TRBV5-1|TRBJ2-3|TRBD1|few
TGCGCCAGCAGCTTGGGACAGGGTACGGGGGATACGCAGTATTTT
CASSLGQGTGDTQYF
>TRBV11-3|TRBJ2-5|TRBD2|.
TGTGCCAGTAAGACTAGCGGGGGACGCCAGACCCAGTACTTC
CASKTSGGRQTQYF
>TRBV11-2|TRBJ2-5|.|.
TGTGCCAGCAGCTATGGTCCTGGGGAGACCCAGTACTTC
CASSYGPGETQYF
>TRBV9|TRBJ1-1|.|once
TGTGCCAGCACCCCAGGGGTTCTGGGGAACACTGAAGCTTTCTTT
CASTPGVLGNTEAFF
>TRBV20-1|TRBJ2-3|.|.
TGCAGTGCCCCGCTAGATACGCAGTATTTT
CSAPLDTQYF
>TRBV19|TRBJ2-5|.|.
TGTGCCAGTAGTATCAGGGGCGGGGAGACCCAGTACTTC
CASSIRGGETQYF
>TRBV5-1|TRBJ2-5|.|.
TGCGCCAGCAGCTTGGAGTTCCGCGAGACCCAGTACTTC
CASSLEFRETQYF
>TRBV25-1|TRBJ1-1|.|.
TGTGCCAGCAGTGAAGGGCTTAGGAACACTGAAGCTTTCTTT
CASSEGLRNTEAFF
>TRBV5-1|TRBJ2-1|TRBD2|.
TGCGCCAGCAGCTTAATGACTAGCCGCTCCTACAATGAGCAGTTCTTC
CASSLMTSRSYNEQFF
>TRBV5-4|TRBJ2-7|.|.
TGTGCCAGCAGCTTGGGACAGAGCTACGAGCAGTACTTC
CASSLGQSYEQYF
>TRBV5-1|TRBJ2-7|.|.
TGCGCCAGCAGCTTGGACAGAGGGATTGAGCAGTACTTC
CASSLDRGIEQYF
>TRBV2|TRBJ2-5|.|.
TGTGCCAGCAGCGAAGGGACTTCGGAGACCCAGTACTTC
CASSEGTSETQYF
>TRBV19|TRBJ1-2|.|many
TGTGCCAGTAGCAGGGACGGTAGTAAGGGCTACACCTTC
CASSRDGSKGYTF
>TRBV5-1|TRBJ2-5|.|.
TGCGCCAGCAGCTTGGCTACCACTCTCCAAGAGACCCAGTACTTC
CASSLATTLQETQYF
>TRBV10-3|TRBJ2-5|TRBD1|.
TGTGCCATCAGGACAGGGGAAGAGACCCAGTACTTC
CAIRTGEETQYF
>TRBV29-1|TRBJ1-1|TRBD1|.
TGCAGCGCCACACCCCCAGGGGGTTCTGAAGCTTTCTTT
CSATPPGGSEAFF
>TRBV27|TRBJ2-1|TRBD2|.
TGTGCCAGCAGTGCCCTTCGTAGCGGGAGTAGCAATGAGCAGTTCTTC
CASSALRSGSSNEQFF
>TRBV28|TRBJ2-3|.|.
TGTGCCAGCAGAGGAGACATCAGGGGCACAGATACGCAGTATTTT
CASRGDIRGTDTQYF
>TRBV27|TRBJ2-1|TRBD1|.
TGTGCCAGCAGTTTGACATTCTACCCCGGACAGGGGGGCTACAATGAGCAGTTCTTC
CASSLTFYPGQGGYNEQFF
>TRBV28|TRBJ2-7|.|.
TGTGCCAGCAGTAGGGGCTCCTACGAGCAGTACTTC
CASSRGSYEQYF
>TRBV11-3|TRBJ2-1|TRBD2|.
TGTGCCAGCAGCTTAGCGGGAGGGTACAATGAGCAGTTCTTC
CASSLAGGYNEQFF
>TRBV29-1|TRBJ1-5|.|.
TGCAGCGTTGAAGGGGGGGTCGGGCAGCCCCAGCATTTT
CSVEGGVGQPQHF
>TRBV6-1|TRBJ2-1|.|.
TGTGCCAGCAGTGAAGTTGGTCTTATCGCCTACAATGAGCAGTTCTTC
CASSEVGLIAYNEQFF
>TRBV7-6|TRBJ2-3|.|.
TGTGCCAGCAGCATTCGGGCAGAAAGCACAGATACGCAGTATTTT
CASSIRAESTDTQYF
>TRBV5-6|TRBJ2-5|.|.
TGTGCCAGCAGACCCTCTGGTGCCCGGGGGACCCAGTACTTC
CASRPSGARGTQYF
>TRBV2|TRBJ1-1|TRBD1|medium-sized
TGTGCCAGCAGTATGGACAGGGGAGGCACTGAAGCTTTCTTT
CASSMDRGGTEAFF
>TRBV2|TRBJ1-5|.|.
TGTGCCAGCAGCGAAGCTGGGGTCGCGCCGGCCGCCCAGCATTTT
CASSEAGVAPAAQHF
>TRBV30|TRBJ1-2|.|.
TGTGCCTGGAGTGTGCCGGTCGCTAACTATGGCTACACCTTC
CAWSVPVANYGYTF
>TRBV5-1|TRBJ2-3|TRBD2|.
TGCGCCAGCAGCCCGGACCCCCCTGGACTAGTTGCCGATACGCAGTATTTT
CASSPDPPGLVADTQYF
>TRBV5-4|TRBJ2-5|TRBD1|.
TGTGCCAGCAGCCGGGAAGGGGGCGTGGAGACCCAGTACTTC
CASSREGGVETQYF